The 8 T cell receptor beta chains below come from one sample, sequenced in a study of CD4 T cells in relation to SARS-CoV-2 and coronaviruses. The unexposed donors gave CD4+ T cells in about 2011-2018, prior to COVID-19. The cells were cultured for 10 days before CD4+ T cells were isolated. These receptors have no identified antigens. Here immunoSEQ multiplex PCR was the method, and the copy in TCRdb shows in-frame clones only, minus some. The sample includes 20,000 or so clones, about three quarters of them seen just once. The sequenced sample was CD4+ T cells from PBMCs, cultured in vitro. These receptors all come from a human donor in good health.

The chain joins TRBV5-5 to TRBJ2-1; weak D call: TRBD2 (6 bases). From germline, CDR1 is SGHKS and CDR2 YYEKEE (reference sequence). V gave up 2 bases and J gave up 0 bases, with 9 bases separating them. CDR3 length: 15 residues. CDR3 protein: CASSFLRDSYNEQFF. The CDR3 region has the DNA TGTGCCAGCAGCTTCCTGCGGGACTCCTACAATGAGCAGTTCTTC.

This chain connects TRBV6-5 to TRBJ2-7, with TRBD2 identical over 10 bases. In germline, CDR1 is MNHEY, CDR2 SVGAGI. The CDR3 runs to 15 residues. With 6 bases clipped from V and 3 bases from J, the junction kept 8 bases outside the gene matches. This CDR3 is CASRAGTSDLYEQYF. DNA for the CDR3: TGTGCCAGCAGGGCCGGGACTAGCGATCTCTACGAGCAGTACTTC.

The J gene is TRBJ2-3, the V gene TRBV29-1; no reliable D call. The CDR3 spans 14 residues. The germline V gene has CDR1 SQVTM and CDR2 ANQGSEA. Trimming stripped 2 bases from V and 2 bases from J, with 11 bases between. CDR3 protein: CSVERVPATDTQYF. In nucleotides, the CDR3 is TGCAGCGTTGAAAGGGTACCTGCCACAGATACGCAGTATTTT.

The chain joins TRBV5-1 to TRBJ2-4, with 9 nucleotides matching TRBD2. There are 16 residues in the CDR3. CDR1 is SGHRS, CDR2 YFSETQ, per germline. Trimming took 3 bases from V and 5 from J; bases not matched to a gene: 9. The CDR3 nucleotides read TGCGCCAGCAGCTCCATAGCGGGAGTGCGGGAAAACATTCAGTACTTC. Translation: CASSSIAGVRENIQYF. Looking up the rest from reference TRBV5-1 and TRBJ2-4 gives the full variable domain: KAGVTQTPRYLIKTRGQQVTLSCSPISGHRSVSWYQQTPGQGLQFLFEYFSETQRNKGNFPGRFSGRQFSNSRSEMNVSTLELGDSALYLCASSSIAGVRENIQYFGAGTRLSVL.

V usage is TRBV4-2 and J usage is TRBJ1-5, with a tentative D call TRBD1 (6 bases). V lost 4 bases to trimming and J lost 6 bases, with 13 bases between them. The CDR3 has 14 amino acids. Germline CDR1 and CDR2: LGHNA and YNFKEQ. CDR3 DNA sequence: TGTGCCAGCAGCCCTAGACAGGACGGTCAGCCCCAGCATTTT. Protein product: CASSPRQDGQPQHF.

V usage is TRBV10-3 and J usage is TRBJ2-3; the match to TRBD2 covers 8 bases. Germline CDR1 and CDR2: ENHRY and SYGVKD. The ends lost 11 bases at V and 4 bases at J; junction bases unmatched: 11. The CDR3 has 14 amino acids. CDR3 nucleotides: TGTGCCTCGAGTAGCGGGAATGGTGCAGATACGCAGTATTTT. Translated, it gives CASSSGNGADTQYF.

This chain uses TRBV29-1 with TRBJ1-1, with 8 bases aligning to TRBD1. The J segment lost 1 base and the V segment lost 4 bases, leaving 8 bases of the junction unmatched. CDR1 and CDR2 (germline): SQVTM, ANQGSEA. The CDR3 totals 15 residues. The CDR3 here is CSVVPSGTGNTEAFF. Here the CDR3 DNA reads TGCAGCGTTGTCCCTTCGGGGACAGGGAACACTGAAGCTTTCTTT.

This clone was detected a few times. This rearrangement joins TRBV14 to TRBJ1-4, with a tentative D call TRBD1 (6 bases). Germline CDR1 reads SGHDN; CDR2 reads FVKESK. This CDR3 is 13 amino acids long. V was cut by 5 bases and J by 7 bases, with 11 bases left in between. This CDR3 is CASSVQGSEKLFF. CDR3 coding DNA: TGTGCCAGCAGCGTACAGGGAAGTGAAAAACTGTTTTTT.